This TCR beta chain appears in the sequencing data of a study of shared clonotypes between healthy human individuals. The V segment lost 4 bases and the J segment 6 bases; nucleotides outside the gene matches: 15. Looked up from germline, CDR1 is MNHEY and CDR2 is SMNVEV (reference sequence). The CDR3 totals 17 residues. Ten immunoSEQ deep assay plates were used by the authors to sequence unsorted PBMC DNA. Method: immunoSEQ multiplex PCR; TCRdb's copy keeps in-frame clones and lacks some. The data show about 480,000 clones, 79% seen once. Donors, without exception, were Caucasian adults residing in Nashville, Tennessee.

This TCR derives from a woman in her 40s in good health. Some clones in this sample may be carry-over from other donors' samples. Specimen: PBMCs. The chain combines TRBV27 with TRBJ2-7, with 10 bases lining up with TRBD2. This CDR3 is CASSWTPTPGLAIEQYF. The CDR3 DNA reads TGTGCCAGCAGTTGGACCCCCACACCGGGACTAGCGATCGAGCAGTACTTC.